This TCR beta chain emerged from a study of blood T cell repertoires in COVID-19. Across the whole study: There were acute and convalescent COVID-19 samples, and they came from the United States, Italy and Spain. T cells, B-cell-depleted T cells, or PBMCs supplied cDNA or gDNA.

The CDR3 spans 15 residues. J gave up 4 bases and V 4 bases, and 4 bases lay outside the gene matches. From germline, CDR1 is SEHNR and CDR2 FQNEAQ (reference sequence). This clone was seen only a few times. Profiled with immunoSEQ multiplex PCR; TCRdb holds only in-frame clones, not every one. The sample shows about 120,000 clones, 70% to 90% of them seen only once. This receptor was obtained from a human donor in a cohort sampled during active COVID-19. Sequenced: peripheral blood. The gene calls are TRBV7-9 and TRBJ2-1; TRBD2 matches at 10 bases. DNA of the CDR3: TGTGCCAGCAGCTATTCTAGCGGGGGTTACAATGAGCAGTTCTTC. This translates into CASSYSSGGYNEQFF.